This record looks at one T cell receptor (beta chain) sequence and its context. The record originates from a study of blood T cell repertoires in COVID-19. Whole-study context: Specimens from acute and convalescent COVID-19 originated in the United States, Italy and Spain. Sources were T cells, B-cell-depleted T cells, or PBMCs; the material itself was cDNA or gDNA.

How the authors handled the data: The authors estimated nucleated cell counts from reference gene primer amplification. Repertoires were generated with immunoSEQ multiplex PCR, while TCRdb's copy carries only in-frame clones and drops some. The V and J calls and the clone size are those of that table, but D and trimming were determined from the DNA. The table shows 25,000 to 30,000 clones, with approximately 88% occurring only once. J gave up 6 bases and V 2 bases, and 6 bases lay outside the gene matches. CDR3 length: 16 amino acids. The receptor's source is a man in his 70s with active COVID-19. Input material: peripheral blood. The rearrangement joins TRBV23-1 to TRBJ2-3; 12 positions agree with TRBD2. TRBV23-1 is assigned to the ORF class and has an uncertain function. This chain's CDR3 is CASSQRLAGGPDTQYF. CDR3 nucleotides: TGCGCCAGCAGTCAAAGGCTAGCGGGGGGGCCGGATACGCAGTATTTT.